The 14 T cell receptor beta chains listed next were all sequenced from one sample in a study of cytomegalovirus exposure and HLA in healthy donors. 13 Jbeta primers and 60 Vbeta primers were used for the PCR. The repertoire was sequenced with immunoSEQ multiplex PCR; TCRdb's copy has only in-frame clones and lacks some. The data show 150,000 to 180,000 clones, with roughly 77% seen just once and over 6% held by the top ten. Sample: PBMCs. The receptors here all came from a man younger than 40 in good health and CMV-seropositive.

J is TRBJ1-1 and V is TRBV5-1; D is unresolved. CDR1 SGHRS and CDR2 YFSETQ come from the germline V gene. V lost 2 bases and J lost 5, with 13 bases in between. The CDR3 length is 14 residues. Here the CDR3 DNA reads TGCGCCAGCAGCTTAACCGCGGCGGGGACTGAAGCTTTCTTT. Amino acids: CASSLTAAGTEAFF.

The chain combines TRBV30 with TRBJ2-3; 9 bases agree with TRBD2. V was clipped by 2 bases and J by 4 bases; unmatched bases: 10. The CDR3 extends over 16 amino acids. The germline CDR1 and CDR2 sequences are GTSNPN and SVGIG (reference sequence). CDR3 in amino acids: CAWSIPGLARADTQYF. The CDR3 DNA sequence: TGTGCCTGGAGTATTCCAGGACTAGCGAGGGCAGATACGCAGTATTTT.

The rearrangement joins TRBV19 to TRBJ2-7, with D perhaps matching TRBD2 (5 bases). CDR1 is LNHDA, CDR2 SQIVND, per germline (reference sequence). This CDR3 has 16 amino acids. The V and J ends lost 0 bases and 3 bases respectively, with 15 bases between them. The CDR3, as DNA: TGTGCCAGTAGTATAGATGCGGGTATCCGGAGCTACGAGCAGTACTTC. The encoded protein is CASSIDAGIRSYEQYF.

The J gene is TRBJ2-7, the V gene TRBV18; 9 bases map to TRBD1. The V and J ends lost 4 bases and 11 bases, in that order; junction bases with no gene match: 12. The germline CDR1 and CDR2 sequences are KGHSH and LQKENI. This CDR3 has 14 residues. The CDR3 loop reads CASSLSGTGRPEYF. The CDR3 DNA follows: TGTGCCAGCTCACTTTCCGGGACAGGGAGGCCGGAGTACTTC.

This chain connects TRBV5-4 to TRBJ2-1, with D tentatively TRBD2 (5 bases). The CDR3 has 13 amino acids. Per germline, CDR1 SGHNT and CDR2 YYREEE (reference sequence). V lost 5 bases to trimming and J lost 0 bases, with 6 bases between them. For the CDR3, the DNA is TGTGCCAGCAGGAGCGGCTCCTACAATGAGCAGTTCTTC. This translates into CASRSGSYNEQFF.

The DNA of the CDR3 is TGTGCCAGCAGCCAGGGGGGAGGAGAGGAGACCCAGTACTTC. It encodes CASSQGGGEETQYF. The chain links TRBV9 to TRBJ2-5, with D perhaps TRBD1 (7 bases). Germline loops: CDR1 SGDLS, CDR2 YYNGEE. The CDR3 totals 14 residues. V was cut by 4 bases and J by 5 bases, with 15 bases left in between.

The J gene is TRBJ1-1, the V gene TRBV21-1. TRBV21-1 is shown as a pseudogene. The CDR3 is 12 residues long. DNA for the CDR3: TGTGCCAGCAGCATACGGGAAACTGAAGCTTTCTTT. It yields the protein CASSIRETEAFF.

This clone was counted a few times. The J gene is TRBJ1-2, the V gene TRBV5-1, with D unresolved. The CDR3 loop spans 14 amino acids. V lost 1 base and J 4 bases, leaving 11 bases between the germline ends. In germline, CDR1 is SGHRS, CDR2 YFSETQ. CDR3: CASSLYLGAYGYTF. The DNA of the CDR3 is TGCGCCAGCAGCTTGTACCTGGGAGCCTATGGCTACACCTTC.

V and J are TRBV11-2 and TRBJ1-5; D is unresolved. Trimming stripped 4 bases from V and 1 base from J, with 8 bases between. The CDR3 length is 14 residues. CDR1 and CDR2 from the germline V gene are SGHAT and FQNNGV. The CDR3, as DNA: TGTGCCAGCAGCTCTATTCGGAGCAATCAGCCCCAGCATTTT. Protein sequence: CASSSIRSNQPQHF.

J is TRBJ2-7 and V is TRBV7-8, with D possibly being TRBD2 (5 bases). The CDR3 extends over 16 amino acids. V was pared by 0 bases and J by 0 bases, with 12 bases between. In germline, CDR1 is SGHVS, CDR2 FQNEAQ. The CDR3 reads CASSLAEATSSYEQYF. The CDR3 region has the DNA TGTGCCAGCAGCTTAGCGGAGGCAACGTCCTCCTACGAGCAGTACTTC.

The CDR3 protein is CASLPEGANVLTF. Written as DNA, the CDR3 is TGCGCCAGCCTTCCGGAGGGGGCCAACGTCCTGACTTTC. The chain is built from TRBV5-1 and TRBJ2-6; D ambiguous. The CDR3 contains 13 residues. The germline gives CDR1 SGHRS, CDR2 YFSETQ. The germline V and J ends were trimmed by 7 bases and 4 bases, with 9 bases remaining between them. Together with reference TRBV5-1 and TRBJ2-6, the CDR3 gives the full variable domain: KAGVTQTPRYLIKTRGQQVTLSCSPISGHRSVSWYQQTPGQGLQFLFEYFSETQRNKGNFPGRFSGRQFSNSRSEMNVSTLELGDSALYLCASLPEGANVLTFGAGSRLTVL.

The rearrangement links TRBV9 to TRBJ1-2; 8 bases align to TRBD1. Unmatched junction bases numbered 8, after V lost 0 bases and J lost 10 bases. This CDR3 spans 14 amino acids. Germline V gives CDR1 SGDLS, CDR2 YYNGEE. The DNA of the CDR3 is TGTGCCAGCAGCGTAGATCAGGGGGCTGGTGTCTACACCTTC. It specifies CASSVDQGAGVYTF.

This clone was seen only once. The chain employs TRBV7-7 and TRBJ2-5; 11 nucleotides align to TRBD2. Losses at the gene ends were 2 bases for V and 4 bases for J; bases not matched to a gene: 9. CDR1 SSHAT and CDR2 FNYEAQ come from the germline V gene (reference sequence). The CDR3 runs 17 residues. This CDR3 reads CASSLIVAGGPGETQYF. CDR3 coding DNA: TGTGCCAGCAGCTTAATCGTAGCGGGGGGGCCTGGAGAGACCCAGTACTTC.

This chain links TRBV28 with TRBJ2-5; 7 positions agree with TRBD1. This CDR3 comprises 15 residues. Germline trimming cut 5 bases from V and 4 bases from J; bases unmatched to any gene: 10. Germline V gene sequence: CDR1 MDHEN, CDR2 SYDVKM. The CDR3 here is CASSAYRGSRETQYF. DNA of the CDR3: TGTGCCAGCAGTGCTTACAGGGGAAGTCGAGAGACCCAGTACTTC. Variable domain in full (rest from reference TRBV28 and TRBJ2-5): DVKVTQSSRYLVKRTGEKVFLECVQDMDHENMFWYRQDPGLGLRLIYFSYDVKMKEKGDIPEGYSVSREKKERFSLILESASTNQTSMYLCASSAYRGSRETQYFGPGTRLLVL.